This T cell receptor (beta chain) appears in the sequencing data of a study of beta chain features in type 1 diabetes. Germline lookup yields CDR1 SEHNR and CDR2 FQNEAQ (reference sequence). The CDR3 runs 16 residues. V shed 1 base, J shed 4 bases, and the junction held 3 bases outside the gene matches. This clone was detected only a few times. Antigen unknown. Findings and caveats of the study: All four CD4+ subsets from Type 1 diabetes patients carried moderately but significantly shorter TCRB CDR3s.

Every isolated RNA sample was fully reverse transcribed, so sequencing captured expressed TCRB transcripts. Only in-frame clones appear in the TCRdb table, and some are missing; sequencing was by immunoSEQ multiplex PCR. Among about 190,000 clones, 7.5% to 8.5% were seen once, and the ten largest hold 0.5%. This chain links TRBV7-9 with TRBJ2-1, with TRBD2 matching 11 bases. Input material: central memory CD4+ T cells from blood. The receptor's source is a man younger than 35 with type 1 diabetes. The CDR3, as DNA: TGTGCCAGCAGCTTAGGACTAGCGGGAAGATACAATGAGCAGTTCTTC. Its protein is CASSLGLAGRYNEQFF.